Listed here are 8 T cell receptor beta chains from one sample, sequenced in a study of lymphopenia after photon versus proton radiotherapy. Generated by immunoSEQ multiplex PCR, the TCRdb table keeps only in-frame clones and is missing some. The table has 18,000 or so clones, roughly nine tenths seen once. The specimen comprised peripheral blood, sampled from a patient treated with proton-based radiotherapy. Receptors originate from a man between 65 and 80 years old with pancreatic cancer.

In this sample, this clone turned up once. The chain uses TRBV5-8 and TRBJ1-2; maybe TRBD1 (5 bases). The CDR3 covers 15 residues. Trimming shortened V by 0 bases and J by 2 bases, and 11 bases separated the two germline ends. Germline loops: CDR1 SGHTS, CDR2 YDEGEE. CDR3 residues: CASSLDGTFNYGYTF. The CDR3 DNA sequence: TGTGCCAGCAGCTTGGATGGGACCTTCAACTATGGCTACACCTTC.

This chain connects TRBV19 to TRBJ1-2; D uncertain. From germline, CDR1 is LNHDA and CDR2 SQIVND (reference sequence). CDR3 size: 14 residues. The V end lost 1 base, the J end lost 2 bases, and 8 bases lay between the germline ends. The chain's CDR3 is CASSIGPQNYGYTF. The CDR3 bases are TGTGCCAGTAGTATAGGTCCTCAAAACTATGGCTACACCTTC.

V is TRBV5-6 and J is TRBJ1-5, with 9 bases fitting TRBD1. This CDR3 comprises 13 residues. J gave up 7 bases and V 4 bases, and 3 bases lay outside the gene matches. Germline lookup yields CDR1 SGHDT and CDR2 YYEEEE. Here the CDR3 reads CASSTDRGQPQHF. The CDR3 nucleotides read TGTGCCAGCAGCACGGACAGGGGACAGCCCCAGCATTTT.

The chain employs TRBV6-1 and TRBJ1-5; TRBD1 might be the D (5 bases). Germline CDR1 reads MNHNS; CDR2 reads SASEGT. Trimming cost V 2 bases and J 6 bases, with 20 bases left between them. There are 17 residues in the CDR3. CDR3 sequence reads: CASSELVGGDPSQPQHF. The CDR3 DNA reads as TGTGCCAGCAGTGAATTAGTGGGAGGGGACCCCTCTCAGCCCCAGCATTTT.

The J gene is TRBJ2-1, the V gene TRBV4-2; TRBD1 matches 11 bases. Looked up from germline, CDR1 is LGHNA and CDR2 is YNFKEQ. The CDR3 spans 15 residues. V trimming: 1 base; J trimming: 9 bases; junction bases outside the gene matches: 5. The CDR3 sequence: CASSQAWDRGAEQFF. DNA of the CDR3: TGTGCCAGCAGCCAAGCATGGGACAGGGGGGCTGAGCAGTTCTTC.

In its sample, this clone was seen once. The rearrangement joins TRBV9 to TRBJ1-4; D is perhaps TRBD1 (6 bases). Germline V gene lookup returns CDR1 SGDLS and CDR2 YYNGEE. With 3 bases removed from V and 4 bases from J, the gap between germline ends came to 13 bases. The CDR3 runs 15 residues. The CDR3 DNA reads TGTGCCAGCAGCGGCCGGGACAACCTTAATGAAAAACTGTTTTTT. Its protein is CASSGRDNLNEKLFF. The entire variable domain, with the rest obtained from reference TRBV9 and TRBJ1-4, is as follows: DSGVTQTPKHLITATGQRVTLRCSPRSGDLSVYWYQQSLDQGLQFLIQYYNGEERAKGNILERFSAQQFPDLHSELNLSSLELGDSALYFCASSGRDNLNEKLFFGSGTQLSVL.

The gene calls are TRBV5-1 and TRBJ2-2; either TRBD1 or TRBD2 may supply D (6 bases each). The CDR3 spans 14 residues. The V end lost 7 bases, the J end lost 4 bases, and 14 bases lay between the germline ends. Germline assignment: CDR1 SGHRS and CDR2 YFSETQ. The CDR3 here is CASRGQGTTGELFF. The CDR3 nucleotides read TGCGCCAGCCGGGGGCAGGGGACCACCGGGGAGCTGTTTTTT.

The chain recombines TRBV4-2 with TRBJ2-3; TRBD2 agrees at 12 bases. The CDR3 loop spans 18 amino acids. V gave up 4 bases and J gave up 5 bases; unmatched junction bases: 13. Germline assignment: CDR1 LGHNA and CDR2 YNFKEQ. CDR3 nucleotides: TGTGCCAGCAGCCTCTCTAGCGGGGGGGCTAGGAGGCAAGATACGCAGTATTTT. It translates to CASSLSSGGARRQDTQYF.